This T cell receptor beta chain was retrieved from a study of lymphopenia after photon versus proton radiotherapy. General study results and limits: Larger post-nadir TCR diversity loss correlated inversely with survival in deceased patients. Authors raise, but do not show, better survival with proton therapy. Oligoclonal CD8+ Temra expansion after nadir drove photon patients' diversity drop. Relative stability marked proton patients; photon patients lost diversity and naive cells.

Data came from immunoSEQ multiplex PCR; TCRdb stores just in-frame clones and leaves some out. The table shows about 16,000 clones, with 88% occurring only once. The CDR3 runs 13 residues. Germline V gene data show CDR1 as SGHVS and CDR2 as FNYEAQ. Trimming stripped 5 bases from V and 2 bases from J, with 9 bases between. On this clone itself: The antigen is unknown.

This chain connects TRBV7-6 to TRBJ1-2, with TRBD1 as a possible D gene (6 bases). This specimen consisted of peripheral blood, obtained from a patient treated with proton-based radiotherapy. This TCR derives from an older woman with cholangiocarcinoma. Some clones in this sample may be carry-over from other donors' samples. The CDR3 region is CASSTDSNYGYTF. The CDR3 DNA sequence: TGTGCCAGCAGCACGGACAGCAACTATGGCTACACCTTC.